This T cell receptor (beta chain) was observed in a study of cytomegalovirus exposure and HLA in healthy donors. Findings and caveats of the study: There were 150 to 200 TCR beta chains listed as cytomegalovirus-associated. HLA-A and HLA-B allele assignments for most subjects were reportedly predicted accurately using TCR beta sequences.

Regarding this clone: Antigen unknown.

PCR primers comprised 60 Vbeta and 13 Jbeta primers. The repertoire was sequenced with immunoSEQ multiplex PCR; TCRdb's copy has only in-frame clones and lacks some. The sample includes roughly 120,000 clones, about four fifths of them seen just once. Per germline, CDR1 SGHDT and CDR2 YYEEEE. The CDR3 runs 13 residues. Trimming cost V 4 bases and J 4 bases, with 11 bases left between them. Sequencing used PBMCs. This chain connects TRBV5-6 to TRBJ1-2; D may be TRBD1 (5 bases). This clonotype was sampled from a woman aged 30 to 39 in good health and CMV-seronegative. In nucleotides, the CDR3 is TGTGCCAGCAGCCCAGGACAAACCTATGGCTACACCTTC. Encoded protein: CASSPGQTYGYTF.